This T cell receptor beta chain originates from a study of blood T cells in healthy people across ages. Regarding the study as a whole: In long-lived donors, naive CD4+ cell counts and diversity exceeded those of aged donors. Diversity was estimated from one million T cells, and these estimates were considered underestimates. A roughly linear age-dependent decrease characterized TCR beta diversity per million T cells.

A second roughly 6 to 11 cycle PCR used barcoded and J-beta primers. TCRdb redid the calling of the 5' RACE reads with MiXCR, one entry per CDR3 protein. The profile shows about 1.4 million distinct CDR3 sequences, around 59% of them singletons. Concerning this clonotype itself: Its antigen is unknown.

This CDR3 region has 17 residues. The J segment lost 0 bases and the V segment lost 0 bases, leaving 2 bases of the junction unmatched. CDR1 is MNHEY and CDR2 is SVGAGI in the germline V gene. Sequencing was carried out using blood. This TCR derives from a man in his late teens or twenties in good health. The V and J genes are TRBV6-5 and TRBJ2-5, with 12 bases fitting TRBD2. The CDR3 nucleotides are TGTGCCAGCAGTTACTCCGGACTAGCGGGGTACCAAGAGACCCAGTACTTC. Translating gives CASSYSGLAGYQETQYF.